What follows are 30 T cell receptor beta chains derived from one specimen sequenced in a study of blood T cells in healthy people across ages. With a J-beta primer mix and a sample-barcoded 5' primer, a second PCR ran roughly 7 to 11 cycles. TCRdb passed the 5' RACE reads through MiXCR, listing each CDR3 protein once. The table lists 1,300,000 or so distinct CDR3 sequences, around 59% of them singletons. Specimen: blood. These receptors were obtained from a young man in good health.

This clonotype occurred a few times. The rearrangement joins TRBV10-1 to TRBJ1-1; 7 nucleotides align to TRBD1. Germline CDR1 reads WNHNN; CDR2 reads SYGVQD (reference sequence). V lost 6 bases and J lost 4; bases outside the gene matches: 5. The CDR3 loop spans 13 amino acids. Here the CDR3 DNA reads TGCGCCAGCAGCGACAGGGTAGGCACTGAAGCTTTCTTT. This sequence encodes CASSDRVGTEAFF.

This clonotype was seen a few times. V is TRBV4-1 and J is TRBJ2-7, with TRBD1 matching over 10 bases. The CDR3 loop spans 16 amino acids. CDR1 is MGHRA and CDR2 is YSYEKL in the germline V gene. V trimming: 3 bases; J trimming: 3 bases; junction bases outside the gene matches: 8. The CDR3 loop reads CASSQGPGQGIYEQYF. The CDR3 region has the DNA TGCGCCAGCAGCCAGGGACCGGGACAGGGGATCTACGAGCAGTACTTC.

This chain joins TRBV7-2 and TRBJ2-7; TRBD2 is a possible D gene (5 bases). The CDR3 sequence is 15 residues long. Germline V gene data show CDR1 as SGHTA and CDR2 as FQGNSA. Deletions cut 1 base from V and 6 bases from J, with 16 bases between. This CDR3 reads CASSLGLAPSGEQYF. In nucleotides, the CDR3 is TGTGCCAGCAGCTTAGGGCTAGCCCCCAGTGGCGAGCAGTACTTC.

V usage is TRBV12-3 or TRBV12-4 and J usage is TRBJ1-5; maybe TRBD1 (5 bases). This CDR3 contains 14 residues. V was clipped by 2 bases and J by 6 bases, with 11 bases between them. In DNA form, the CDR3 reads TGTGCCAGCAGTTTAAAGCGGGGGGTTCAGCCCCAGCATTTT. This translates into CASSLKRGVQPQHF.

This clonotype occurred once. The V gene is TRBV29-1, the J gene TRBJ2-5; 11 nucleotides agree with TRBD2. The V segment lost 4 bases and the J segment 3 bases; nucleotides outside the gene matches: 10. The V gene's germline CDR1 is SQVTM and CDR2 ANQGSEA. This CDR3 contains 16 residues. This chain's CDR3 is CSVVVSSGRLEETQYF. CDR3 bases: TGCAGCGTTGTAGTTTCTAGCGGGAGGTTGGAAGAGACCCAGTACTTC.

The gene calls are TRBV9 and TRBJ2-7; D may correspond to TRBD1 or TRBD2 (5 bases each). The DNA end is a closer match to TRBJ2-5, so the J assignment may be wrong. This CDR3 region has 15 residues. The V gene's germline CDR1 is SGDLS and CDR2 YYNGEE. The CDR3 DNA reads as TGTGCCAGCAGCAGTGGGACCGCAGTTCTCGAGACCCAGTACTTC. Its protein is CASSSGTAVLETQYF.

The CDR3 sequence: CASSQLRDRNEKLFF. The CDR3 DNA reads as TGTGCCAGCAGCCAGCTCCGGGACAGAAATGAAAAACTGTTTTTT. The V gene is TRBV14, the J gene TRBJ1-4; TRBD1 matches at 7 bases. The CDR3 consists of 15 residues. Germline assignment: CDR1 SGHDN and CDR2 FVKESK. The V and J ends lost 3 bases and 5 bases, in that order; junction bases with no gene match: 6.

The chain links TRBV15 to TRBJ2-4; unclear D gene. In germline, CDR1 is LNHNV, CDR2 YYDKDF (reference sequence). This CDR3 has 14 amino acids. Trimming took off 5 bases at V and 2 bases at J, with 10 bases between the two ends. CDR3 protein: CATSGLVPKNIQYF. DNA of the CDR3: TGTGCCACCAGCGGGCTGGTACCCAAAAACATTCAGTACTTC.

This chain uses TRBV25-1 with TRBJ2-7; TRBD2 aligns across 11 bases. The CDR3 is made up of 17 amino acids. Germline CDR1 MGHDK, CDR2 SYGVNS. V lost 2 bases and J lost 3; bases outside the gene matches: 9. The CDR3 loop is CASSEGTSGASIYEQYF. The CDR3 DNA follows: TGTGCCAGCAGTGAAGGGACTAGCGGAGCCTCCATCTACGAGCAGTACTTC.

This clonotype has a handful of counts. The chain recombines TRBV2 with TRBJ2-1; the D gene is possibly TRBD1 (5 bases). Looked up from germline, CDR1 is SNHLY and CDR2 is FYNNEI. The CDR3 runs to 14 residues. Trimming cost V 3 bases and J 7 bases, with 13 bases left between them. CDR3 protein: CASSERQTQNEQFF. CDR3 nucleotides: TGTGCCAGCAGTGAGAGACAGACTCAGAATGAGCAGTTCTTC.

This clonotype was detected only a few times. The V gene is TRBV9, the J gene TRBJ2-4, with D unresolved. The better agreement between TRBJ2-7 and the DNA end casts doubt on the J call. The CDR3 has 12 amino acids. The germline CDR1 and CDR2 sequences are SGDLS and YYNGEE. CDR3 in amino acids: CASSPRNHEQYF. In DNA, the CDR3 is TGTGCCAGCAGCCCCCGGAACCACGAGCAGTACTTC.

This clonotype was detected only a few times. The genes are TRBV7-6 and TRBJ2-1; possible D gene TRBD2, 6 bases. CDR1 and CDR2 from the germline V gene are SGHVS and FNYEAQ. The CDR3 has 16 amino acids. Deletions cut 1 base from V and 1 base from J, with 11 bases between. CDR3: CASSLGLGGSYNEQFF. The CDR3 bases are TGTGCCAGCAGCTTAGGTCTGGGGGGTTCCTACAATGAGCAGTTCTTC.

This clonotype showed up just a few times. This chain links TRBV6-2 or TRBV6-3 with TRBJ2-3; D is undetermined. CDR3 length equals 14 residues. Germline CDR1 is MNHEY and CDR2 is SVGEGT. The V end lost 2 bases, the J end lost 6 bases, and 12 bases lay between the germline ends. The CDR3 DNA sequence: TGTGCCAGCAGTTACGTGACGGTGGGGGATACGCAGTATTTT. This translates into CASSYVTVGDTQYF.

The J gene is TRBJ2-7, the V gene TRBV5-1; D is perhaps TRBD2 (6 bases). The V end was cut by 4 bases, the J end by 2 bases, with 16 bases between. Germline V gives CDR1 SGHRS, CDR2 YFSETQ. The CDR3 loop spans 15 amino acids. CDR3 coding DNA: TGCGCCAGCAGCCCAGGACTAAACTTCCCCTACGAGCAGTACTTC. Amino acids: CASSPGLNFPYEQYF.

Ten or more counts support this clonotype. This chain uses TRBV4-1 with TRBJ2-5, with unresolved D. V was trimmed by 1 base and J by 4 bases, leaving 4 bases between them. This CDR3 is built from 12 residues. Germline V gives CDR1 MGHRA, CDR2 YSYEKL. In DNA form, the CDR3 reads TGCGCCAGCAGCCAAGGGGGAGAGACCCAGTACTTC. This gives the protein CASSQGGETQYF.

The chain uses TRBV20-1 and TRBJ2-5, with D unclear. Looked up from germline, CDR1 is DFQATT and CDR2 is SNEGSKA (reference sequence). The V gene lost 2 bases and the J gene lost 5 bases, with 18 bases spanning the gap. The CDR3 is made up of 15 amino acids. CDR3 sequence (DNA): TGCAGTGCTAGACGCCCAGTAAGGTTTTGGGAGACCCAGTACTTC. Its protein is CSARRPVRFWETQYF.

Remarks on this clonotype: The junction departs from germline at one end; a sequencing error may be responsible. V and J are TRBV7-2 and TRBJ2-3; D not resolved. Germline V lookup: CDR1 SGHTA, CDR2 FQGNSA. The length of the CDR3 is 12 residues. This CDR3 is CACSLAGDTQYF. CDR3 in DNA: TGTGCCTGCAGCTTAGCAGGAGATACGCAGTATTTT.

In its sample, this clonotype was seen once. V gene TRBV10-3 combines with J gene TRBJ1-2, with a weak D call TRBD1 (5 bases). The CDR3 length is 13 residues. Germline V gives CDR1 ENHRY, CDR2 SYGVKD. Trimming cost V 6 bases and J 6 bases, with 14 bases left between them. The CDR3 protein is CAIRTGTEDGYTF. In DNA form, the CDR3 reads TGTGCCATCAGGACCGGGACGGAGGATGGCTACACCTTC.

This sequence joins TRBV7-2 and TRBJ2-2, with D tentatively TRBD2 (6 bases). Trimming shortened V by 2 bases and J by 4 bases, and 14 bases separated the two germline ends. CDR1 is SGHTA, CDR2 FQGNSA, per germline. CDR3 length: 16 residues. CDR3 sequence reads: CASSLLHGSGTGELFF. CDR3 nucleotide sequence: TGTGCCAGCAGCTTACTACACGGGAGCGGCACCGGGGAGCTGTTTTTT. The full variable domain, rest sourced from reference TRBV7-2 and TRBJ2-2, is GAGVSQSPSNKVTEKGKDVELRCDPISGHTALYWYRQSLGQGLEFLIYFQGNSAPDKSGLPSDRFSAERTGGSVSTLTIQRTQQEDSAVYLCASSLLHGSGTGELFFGEGSRLTVL.

The chain recombines TRBV11-2 with TRBJ2-3; D is unresolved. CDR3 length: 12 amino acids. The germline V gene encodes CDR1 SGHAT and CDR2 FQNNGV. V dropped 5 bases and J dropped 7 bases, with 10 bases sitting between them. The CDR3 protein is CASSAPLHTQYF. The DNA for the CDR3 is TGTGCCAGCAGCGCCCCGCTCCATACGCAGTATTTT. The whole variable domain, filled in from reference TRBV11-2 and TRBJ2-3, reads EAGVAQSPRYKIIEKRQSVAFWCNPISGHATLYWYQQILGQGPKLLIQFQNNGVVDDSQLPKDRFSAERLKGVDSTLKIQPAKLEDSAVYLCASSAPLHTQYFGPGTRLTVL.

J is TRBJ2-2 and V is TRBV28; D remains ambiguous. V was clipped by 3 bases and J by 4 bases, with 6 bases between them. The CDR3 spans 13 residues. CDR1 and CDR2 (germline): MDHEN, SYDVKM. CDR3 amino acids: CASSFRATGELFF. The CDR3, as DNA: TGTGCCAGCAGTTTCCGGGCCACCGGGGAGCTGTTTTTT. Based on the CDR3 plus reference TRBV28 and TRBJ2-2, the full variable domain is DVKVTQSSRYLVKRTGEKVFLECVQDMDHENMFWYRQDPGLGLRLIYFSYDVKMKEKGDIPEGYSVSREKKERFSLILESASTNQTSMYLCASSFRATGELFFGEGSRLTVL.

The rearrangement joins TRBV7-8 to TRBJ2-1; 7 nucleotides match TRBD2. This CDR3 is built from 16 residues. V gave up 5 bases and J gave up 7 bases; unmatched junction bases: 14. The germline CDR1 and CDR2 sequences are SGHVS and FQNEAQ. The CDR3 nucleotides are TGTGCCAGCAGCCCACCAAGAGGCGGGGGAAGGAATGAGCAGTTCTTC. Residues: CASSPPRGGGRNEQFF.

The chain has TRBV12-3 or TRBV12-4 and TRBJ2-1; 10 bases fit TRBD2. The CDR3 length is 15 residues. J was trimmed by 10 bases and V by 6 bases; bases with no gene match: 12. CDR3 coding DNA: TGTGCCAGCAGAATAAGCGGGAGGGCTGGGTTCGAGCAGTTCTTC. It yields the protein CASRISGRAGFEQFF.

The chain combines TRBV30 with TRBJ2-2; D perhaps matches TRBD1 (6 bases). This CDR3 comprises 13 residues. Germline CDR1 and CDR2: GTSNPN and SVGIG (reference sequence). V lost 5 bases and J lost 0, with 7 bases in between. CDR3 coding DNA: TGTGCCTGGGGACAGCCGAACACCGGGGAGCTGTTTTTT. It translates to CAWGQPNTGELFF.

V usage is TRBV20-1 and J usage is TRBJ1-2, with no clear D. V gave up 5 bases and J gave up 4 bases, with 14 bases separating them. Germline V gene lookup returns CDR1 DFQATT and CDR2 SNEGSKA (reference sequence). This CDR3 comprises 13 residues. The CDR3 loop reads CSARPPNGYGYTF. CDR3 DNA sequence: TGCAGTGCTCGCCCGCCGAACGGCTATGGCTACACCTTC.

Turning to this clonotype: One end of the junction is discordant with germline, which a read error may explain. The chain carries TRBV2 and TRBJ1-5; D is undetermined. From germline, CDR1 is SNHLY and CDR2 FYNNEI. The CDR3 has 11 residues. The CDR3 region is CASSEGQPRHF. The CDR3 DNA reads TGTGCCAGCAGTGAGGGTCAGCCCCGGCATTTT.

This chain uses TRBV7-2 with TRBJ1-5; D possibly corresponds to TRBD1 (5 bases). The CDR3 is 14 residues long. Trimming pared 4 bases from V and 5 bases from J, leaving 12 bases between. CDR1 and CDR2 (germline): SGHTA, FQGNSA. CDR3 sequence reads: CASSWDWVDQPQHF. The CDR3, as DNA: TGTGCCAGCAGCTGGGACTGGGTTGATCAGCCCCAGCATTTT.

This chain joins TRBV5-1 and TRBJ1-2, with TRBD1 as a possible D gene (5 bases). Germline CDR1 SGHRS, CDR2 YFSETQ. Trimming cost V 0 bases and J 3 bases, with 9 bases left between them. The CDR3 consists of 14 residues. The CDR3 is CASSLAGEDYGYTF. Written as DNA, the CDR3 is TGCGCCAGCAGCTTGGCGGGGGAGGACTATGGCTACACCTTC.

The rearrangement joins TRBV20-1 to TRBJ2-3, with 7 bases lining up with TRBD2. V was pared by 7 bases and J by 3 bases, with 4 bases of the junction left unmatched. CDR1 DFQATT and CDR2 SNEGSKA come from the germline V gene (reference sequence). The CDR3 totals 12 residues. The CDR3 coding sequence is TGCAGTGAAGCTAGCGGAACAGATACGCAGTATTTT. Amino acids: CSEASGTDTQYF.

This clonotype was counted many times. The chain combines TRBV5-1 with TRBJ2-1; 9 bases agree with TRBD1. Germline CDR1 and CDR2: SGHRS and YFSETQ. The CDR3 spans 15 residues. Unmatched junction bases numbered 3, after V lost 4 bases and J lost 1 base. DNA of the CDR3: TGCGCCAGCAGCCTGGGACAGGGTTCCTACAATGAGCAGTTCTTC. The encoded protein is CASSLGQGSYNEQFF.